The 10 T cell receptor beta chains presented below share a single source sample, sequenced in a study of post-analysis software for immune sequencing data. Broader study findings: Five or six TRBV segments, TRBV5-6, TRBV5-1 and TRBV20-1 among them, were found more frequent in patients than controls.

Tagging with unique molecular identifiers was a feature of the TCR beta cDNA libraries. MiXCR, applied by TCRdb to the PCR reads, yields one record per CDR3 protein. The sample yields approximately 730,000 distinct CDR3 sequences, 25% to 30% seen once. Antigens of these TCRs are unknown. The specimen sequenced was blood. These receptors came from a girl under 18 with multiple sclerosis.

This clonotype occurred once. The genes are TRBV7-9 and TRBJ2-5; tentatively, D is TRBD1 (6 bases). The CDR3 consists of 15 residues. Trimming shortened V by 5 bases and J by 5 bases, and 18 bases separated the two germline ends. Germline values: CDR1 SEHNR, CDR2 FQNEAQ (reference sequence). CDR3 loop: CASSPREGEWETQYF. In DNA form, the CDR3 reads TGTGCCAGCAGCCCGAGAGAGGGGGAGTGGGAGACCCAGTACTTC.

V gene TRBV10-3 combines with J gene TRBJ2-7; TRBD1 is a possible D gene (6 bases). The germline CDR1 and CDR2 sequences are ENHRY and SYGVKD. The CDR3 length is 15 residues. V gave up 4 bases and J gave up 2 bases, with 15 bases separating them. The CDR3 reads CAISGQGNRAYEQYF. As DNA, the CDR3 is TGTGCCATCAGTGGGCAGGGGAATAGGGCCTACGAGCAGTACTTC.

The CDR3 coding sequence is TGTGCCAGCAGTGGAAAAGCCGACTATAATTCACCCCTCCACTTT. Encoded protein: CASSGKADYNSPLHF. V and J are TRBV27 and TRBJ1-6; no reliable D call. The V gene's germline CDR1 is MNHEY and CDR2 SMNVEV (reference sequence). Trimming stripped 5 bases from V and 3 bases from J, with 11 bases between. The CDR3 is 15 amino acids.

The chain combines TRBV29-1 with TRBJ2-1, with 12 positions matching TRBD2. The trim removed 7 bases at V and 1 base at J, leaving 23 bases unmatched. Germline loops: CDR1 SQVTM, CDR2 ANQGSEA. The CDR3 contains 21 residues. CDR3 sequence reads: CSAGGGTLAGGPPRSYNEQFF. The CDR3 DNA reads as TGCAGCGCTGGCGGGGGGACCCTAGCGGGAGGGCCCCCCCGGTCCTACAATGAGCAGTTCTTC.

This chain uses TRBV28 with TRBJ2-1; D remains ambiguous. V lost 7 bases to trimming and J lost 0 bases, with 10 bases between them. The CDR3 sequence is 14 residues long. Per germline, CDR1 MDHEN and CDR2 SYDVKM. The CDR3 spells CASNHTSSYNEQFF. As DNA, the CDR3 is TGTGCCAGCAATCACACGAGCTCCTACAATGAGCAGTTCTTC. Full variable domain (outside the CDR3, taken from reference TRBV28 and TRBJ2-1): DVKVTQSSRYLVKRTGEKVFLECVQDMDHENMFWYRQDPGLGLRLIYFSYDVKMKEKGDIPEGYSVSREKKERFSLILESASTNQTSMYLCASNHTSSYNEQFFGPGTRLTVL.

This clonotype was observed a few times. The rearrangement uses TRBV4-3 and TRBJ2-3, with 7 bases lining up with TRBD1. Germline V gene data show CDR1 as LGHNA and CDR2 as YSLEER. CDR3 length: 17 residues. After removal of 0 bases from V and 0 bases from J, the junction contained 6 bases not matched to a gene. CDR3 sequence (DNA): TGCGCCAGCAGCCAAGATATGCGACAGGGAAGCACAGATACGCAGTATTTT. The encoded protein is CASSQDMRQGSTDTQYF.

This clonotype was seen a few times. The rearrangement links TRBV12-3 or TRBV12-4 to TRBJ1-1; 7 bases align to TRBD1. The CDR3 length is 13 residues. V gave up 7 bases and J gave up 1 base; unmatched junction bases: 3. CDR3 amino acids: CASTRTGNTEAFF. CDR3 in DNA: TGTGCCAGCACCAGGACAGGGAACACTGAAGCTTTCTTT.

For this clonotype: At one end, the junction sequence differs from germline, possibly due to a read error. V and J are TRBV7-9 and TRBJ2-5, with 11 bases matching TRBD1. Germline CDR1 and CDR2: SEHNR and FQNEAQ (reference sequence). This CDR3 has 15 residues. This chain's CDR3 is CASSSGTGGPETQDF. Here the CDR3 DNA reads TGTGCCAGCAGCTCCGGGACAGGGGGGCCAGAGACCCAGGACTTC.

J is TRBJ1-4 and V is TRBV7-9; 7 nucleotides agree with TRBD1. The length of the CDR3 is 14 residues. Germline CDR1 is SEHNR and CDR2 is FQNEAQ (reference sequence). The V and J ends lost 5 bases and 7 bases, in that order; junction bases with no gene match: 7. The CDR3 region is CASSQTGVGEKLFF. DNA for the CDR3: TGTGCCAGCAGCCAAACAGGGGTCGGTGAAAAACTGTTTTTT.

This clonotype was counted only a few times. The chain couples TRBV7-2 to TRBJ2-5; 8 bases are shared with TRBD2. Germline V gene sequence: CDR1 SGHTA, CDR2 FQGNSA. This CDR3 has 15 amino acids. After removal of 1 base from V and 4 bases from J, the junction contained 5 bases not matched to a gene. The CDR3 nucleotides read TGTGCCAGCAGCTTAGGCGGGGGGAGGGTAGAGACCCAGTACTTC. Encoded protein: CASSLGGGRVETQYF.